The rows below give T cell receptor beta chains drawn from one sample of a study of identical twins. TCRdb reprocessed the 5' RACE reads via MiXCR and lists one record per CDR3 protein. The sample consists of hundreds of thousands of distinct CDR3 sequences, 20% to 30% of them appearing once. The sample was also reused in another study, on T cells expressing NK-cell markers.

The sequenced material came from CD4+ T cells sorted from blood. Source of these receptors: a woman aged 18-29 years in good health. The CDR3 runs from the conserved cysteine through the conserved F or W. The order of the fields is CDR3 DNA, CDR3 protein, clone size, J gene, D gene, V gene. The D gene is left open where the match is weak. Not all rows give a size; the values are once, few, many and, for expanded clones, a class.

CDR3 DNA: TGTGCCAGCAGCTTAGAGGCGGGGGGCATTGACTTC; CDR3 protein: CASSLEAGGIDF; clone size: .; J gene: TRBJ2-5; D gene: TRBD2; V gene: TRBV7-8
CDR3 DNA: TGCAGTGCTAGCCCACGGGGCCTGAACTATGGCTACACCTTC; CDR3 protein: CSASPRGLNYGYTF; clone size: few; J gene: TRBJ1-2; D gene: .; V gene: TRBV20-1
CDR3 DNA: TGTGCCATCAGCACAGGGACTGAAGCTTTCTTT; CDR3 protein: CAISTGTEAFF; clone size: few; J gene: TRBJ1-1; D gene: .; V gene: TRBV10-3
CDR3 DNA: TGCAGTGCTGACGCTAGCGGCACAGATACGCAGTATTTT; CDR3 protein: CSADASGTDTQYF; clone size: few; J gene: TRBJ2-3; D gene: .; V gene: TRBV20-1
CDR3 DNA: TGTGCCAGCAGCTTGGCTTTAAGGGAGCAGTTCTTC; CDR3 protein: CASSLALREQFF; clone size: .; J gene: TRBJ2-1; D gene: .; V gene: TRBV5-6
CDR3 DNA: TGCGCCAGCAGCCAGGGACGGGAGTTAGCTAACTATGGCTACACCTTC; CDR3 protein: CASSQGRELANYGYTF; clone size: few; J gene: TRBJ1-2; D gene: .; V gene: TRBV5-1
CDR3 DNA: TGTGCCAGCAGTTTATACGGAGCGGGAGGAGGGGAGCAGTACTTC; CDR3 protein: CASSLYGAGGGEQYF; clone size: .; J gene: TRBJ2-7; D gene: TRBD2; V gene: TRBV27
CDR3 DNA: TGTGCCAGCAGCTTAGCCCGGGGACTAACCCGCACAGATACGCAGTATTTT; CDR3 protein: CASSLARGLTRTDTQYF; clone size: .; J gene: TRBJ2-3; D gene: TRBD2; V gene: TRBV7-9
CDR3 DNA: TGTGCCAGCTCAGGAGCGGGGTCCCAAGAGACCCAGTACTTC; CDR3 protein: CASSGAGSQETQYF; clone size: .; J gene: TRBJ2-5; D gene: TRBD2; V gene: TRBV12-3/TRBV12-4
CDR3 DNA: TGTGCCAGCAGCCCCTCCGGGACAGGGCGGATCAGGGATACGCAGTATTTT; CDR3 protein: CASSPSGTGRIRDTQYF; clone size: few; J gene: TRBJ2-3; D gene: TRBD1; V gene: TRBV7-2
CDR3 DNA: TGCGCCAGCAGCCAAGTAGCGGGAGAGACCCAGTACTTC; CDR3 protein: CASSQVAGETQYF; clone size: .; J gene: TRBJ2-5; D gene: TRBD2; V gene: TRBV4-1
CDR3 DNA: TGTGCCAGCAGCTTAGACCGGGCTTGGCCAGTAGCCAAAAACATTCAGTACTTC; CDR3 protein: CASSLDRAWPVAKNIQYF; clone size: .; J gene: TRBJ2-4; D gene: .; V gene: TRBV11-2
CDR3 DNA: TGCTGTGCTAGGTCCCTAGCGGGGGCAAAGAGCTCCTATAATGAGCAGTTCTTC; CDR3 protein: CCARSLAGAKSSYNEQFF; clone size: .; J gene: TRBJ2-1; D gene: TRBD2; V gene: TRBV20-1
CDR3 DNA: TGTGCCAGCAGCTTCGGACGGACAGCAACTAATGAAAAACTGTTTTTT; CDR3 protein: CASSFGRTATNEKLFF; clone size: .; J gene: TRBJ1-4; D gene: .; V gene: TRBV7-2
CDR3 DNA: TGCGCCAGCAGCTTCGGGGGCCGATCCTATGGCTACACCTTC; CDR3 protein: CASSFGGRSYGYTF; clone size: few; J gene: TRBJ1-2; D gene: .; V gene: TRBV5-1
CDR3 DNA: TGTGCTAGTGCCCTGATTCGGGAAGCTTTCTTT; CDR3 protein: CASALIREAFF; clone size: .; J gene: TRBJ1-1; D gene: .; V gene: TRBV12-5
CDR3 DNA: TGTGCCAGCAGTTTGGGGCAGATAGGGGCCCAGTACTTC; CDR3 protein: CASSLGQIGAQYF; clone size: few; J gene: TRBJ2-5; D gene: .; V gene: TRBV12-3/TRBV12-4
CDR3 DNA: TGTGCCAGCAGCCAAGTCCCGCAGGGCAATTCACCCCTCCACTTT; CDR3 protein: CASSQVPQGNSPLHF; clone size: few; J gene: TRBJ1-6; D gene: .; V gene: TRBV3-1
CDR3 DNA: TGCGCCAGCAGCTTTAGCGGGGGTCTTGATGAGCAGTTCTTC; CDR3 protein: CASSFSGGLDEQFF; clone size: few; J gene: TRBJ2-1; D gene: TRBD2; V gene: TRBV5-1
CDR3 DNA: TGTGCCAGCAGCTTAAGGCCTAGCGGGAAAACCTACAATGAGCAGTTCTTC; CDR3 protein: CASSLRPSGKTYNEQFF; clone size: .; J gene: TRBJ2-1; D gene: TRBD2; V gene: TRBV7-9
CDR3 DNA: TGCAGTGCTAGGGGCCCGCGGGGTAGCACAGATACGCAGTATTTT; CDR3 protein: CSARGPRGSTDTQYF; clone size: few; J gene: TRBJ2-3; D gene: .; V gene: TRBV20-1
CDR3 DNA: TGTGCCAGCAGTGGGCACGCGGTAGGTGGAAACACCATATATTTT; CDR3 protein: CASSGHAVGGNTIYF; clone size: few; J gene: TRBJ1-3; D gene: .; V gene: TRBV9
CDR3 DNA: TGTGCCGGGAAGCCCTACCTGTTCTTC; CDR3 protein: CAGKPYLFF; clone size: .; J gene: TRBJ2-1; D gene: .; V gene: TRBV3-1
CDR3 DNA: TGCAGCGTTCTCACCCGGGAGATACCCTACGAGCAGTACTTC; CDR3 protein: CSVLTREIPYEQYF; clone size: medium-sized; J gene: TRBJ2-7; D gene: .; V gene: TRBV29-1
CDR3 DNA: TGTGCCAGCAGTGTTCTTAGACGCGACCAAGAGACCCAGTACTTC; CDR3 protein: CASSVLRRDQETQYF; clone size: few; J gene: TRBJ2-5; D gene: .; V gene: TRBV2
CDR3 DNA: TGCGCCAGCAGTCCGGCTGTAGGGGTCGAGAGGGAGCAGTACTTC; CDR3 protein: CASSPAVGVEREQYF; clone size: .; J gene: TRBJ2-7; D gene: .; V gene: TRBV5-1
CDR3 DNA: TGTGCCAGCAGCCGGGCGCGAGAGACCCAGTACTTC; CDR3 protein: CASSRARETQYF; clone size: few; J gene: TRBJ2-5; D gene: .; V gene: TRBV3-1
CDR3 DNA: TGCGCCAGCAGGGCGACTAACTATGGCTACACCTTC; CDR3 protein: CASRATNYGYTF; clone size: .; J gene: TRBJ1-2; D gene: .; V gene: TRBV5-1
CDR3 DNA: TGTGCCAGCAGCGTAGAGCCCGGGCAAGAGACCCAGTACTTC; CDR3 protein: CASSVEPGQETQYF; clone size: .; J gene: TRBJ2-5; D gene: .; V gene: TRBV9
CDR3 DNA: TGTGCCAGCAGCCAATCGCGGTATAGCAATCAGCCCCAGCATTTT; CDR3 protein: CASSQSRYSNQPQHF; clone size: few; J gene: TRBJ1-5; D gene: .; V gene: TRBV16
CDR3 DNA: TGTGCCAGCAGTTATCAGGACAGGGGACTAGTCCCCACCGGGGAGCTGTTTTTT; CDR3 protein: CASSYQDRGLVPTGELFF; clone size: .; J gene: TRBJ2-2; D gene: .; V gene: TRBV6-2/TRBV6-3
CDR3 DNA: TGTGCCATTCAACCGGGGATGAACACCGGGGAGCTGTTTTTT; CDR3 protein: CAIQPGMNTGELFF; clone size: .; J gene: TRBJ2-2; D gene: .; V gene: TRBV10-3
CDR3 DNA: TGTGCCAGCAGTTCCCGGAATGGAGGAACCTACGAGCAGTACTTC; CDR3 protein: CASSSRNGGTYEQYF; clone size: few; J gene: TRBJ2-7; D gene: .; V gene: TRBV12-3/TRBV12-4
CDR3 DNA: TGTGCCACCAGCAGGGGCGGGGAGGGAGAAGCTTTCTTT; CDR3 protein: CATSRGGEGEAFF; clone size: few; J gene: TRBJ1-1; D gene: .; V gene: TRBV15
CDR3 DNA: TGCGCCAGCAGCTTATCTAGCGCAACCTACAATGAGCAGTTCTTC; CDR3 protein: CASSLSSATYNEQFF; clone size: many; J gene: TRBJ2-1; D gene: .; V gene: TRBV5-1
CDR3 DNA: TGCGCCAGCAGCTGGGGGACAGATAGCAATCAGCCCCAGCATTTT; CDR3 protein: CASSWGTDSNQPQHF; clone size: .; J gene: TRBJ1-5; D gene: TRBD1; V gene: TRBV5-1
CDR3 DNA: TGTGCCAGCAGTGATTTTCTTTCCAGGGGGATCTATGGCTACACCTTC; CDR3 protein: CASSDFLSRGIYGYTF; clone size: many; J gene: TRBJ1-2; D gene: TRBD1; V gene: TRBV2
CDR3 DNA: TGTGCCAGCAAAGGGCCAGGGGTAGATACGCAGTATTTT; CDR3 protein: CASKGPGVDTQYF; clone size: few; J gene: TRBJ2-3; D gene: .; V gene: TRBV6-1
CDR3 DNA: TGTGCCAGCAGCTTAGCGTGGGCAGCTGGAAACACCATATATTTT; CDR3 protein: CASSLAWAAGNTIYF; clone size: .; J gene: TRBJ1-3; D gene: .; V gene: TRBV7-2
CDR3 DNA: TGCGCCAGCCGAATGGGACAGGGTACCTACGAGCAGTACTTC; CDR3 protein: CASRMGQGTYEQYF; clone size: .; J gene: TRBJ2-7; D gene: TRBD1; V gene: TRBV5-1
CDR3 DNA: TGTGCCAGCAGTCCTCTCGGAGGGCGGTTCGGCTCCTACAATGAGCAGTTCTTC; CDR3 protein: CASSPLGGRFGSYNEQFF; clone size: .; J gene: TRBJ2-1; D gene: .; V gene: TRBV28
CDR3 DNA: TGTGCCAGCAGCGTAACAGGGGGTACTGGAAACACCATATATTTT; CDR3 protein: CASSVTGGTGNTIYF; clone size: .; J gene: TRBJ1-3; D gene: TRBD1; V gene: TRBV9
CDR3 DNA: TGCGCCAGCAGCTTGGAGGGGGAGACAGATACGCAGTATTTT; CDR3 protein: CASSLEGETDTQYF; clone size: few; J gene: TRBJ2-3; D gene: .; V gene: TRBV5-1
CDR3 DNA: TGTGCCAGCAAAGAGAGCTACGAGCAGTACTTC; CDR3 protein: CASKESYEQYF; clone size: few; J gene: TRBJ2-7; D gene: .; V gene: TRBV2